The clone carrying this TCR beta chain was seen only once. What it recognizes is unknown. The length of the CDR3 is 15 residues. Germline-derived CDR1 and CDR2 are LNHDA and SQIVND (reference sequence). V gave up 5 bases and J gave up 5 bases; unmatched junction bases: 12. Every immunoSEQ plate was one replicate of a subset's evenly spread DNA. Sorted-subset replicate PCRs used roughly 210 ng of genomic DNA. This amount corresponded to 33,000 or so T cell genomes. Method: immunoSEQ multiplex PCR; TCRdb's copy keeps in-frame clones and lacks some. The data contain approximately 1.4 million clones, 95% to 99% of them singletons. This sample is drawn from a study of shared clonotypes between healthy human individuals. Broader study findings: All-four-donor shared clonotypes had higher generation probabilities than non-shared clonotypes did.

The rearrangement uses TRBV19 and TRBJ2-7, with 7 nucleotides matching TRBD1. This clonotype originated in a man aged 30 to 39 in good health. The sample taken for sequencing was naive CD4+ T cells sorted from blood. This sample's subset: CD45RA+ positively selected. The CDR3 nucleotides read TGTGCCAGTAGTCCGTTGGGACAGCCGGGGCACGAGCAGTACTTC. Amino acids: CASSPLGQPGHEQYF.